This T cell receptor (beta chain) was identified in a study of shared clonotypes between healthy human individuals. Trimming took 4 bases from V and 2 from J; bases not matched to a gene: 1. The CDR3 has 14 residues. In germline, CDR1 is MNHNY, CDR2 SVGAGI (reference sequence). Assay runs were performed at deep level. Some clones are missing from TCRdb's copy, which holds only in-frame ones; the method was immunoSEQ multiplex PCR. This repertoire shows 100,000 or so clones, roughly 66% found once; its top ten account for approximately 23%. General study findings and limits: Non-shared clonotypes were found to have lower generation probabilities than the clonotypes that were shared by all four of the sorted-subset donors.

CD8 memory merged CD45RO+ with CCR7-negative CD45RA+ TemRA cells. With regard to this clone: Its antigen is not known. It is likely a read error: a sequence one base away is far more abundant.

The specimen was memory CD8+ T cells sorted from blood. Subset specified: CD45RO+ cells pooled with CCR7-negative TemRA cells. The rearrangement uses TRBV6-6 and TRBJ2-3; the match to TRBD2 covers 9 bases. The receptor's source is a woman in her thirties in good health. CDR3 amino acids: CASSWTSATDTQYF. As DNA, the CDR3 is TGTGCCAGCAGTTGGACTAGCGCCACAGATACGCAGTATTTT.